The rows below give T cell receptor beta chains drawn from one sample of a study of response to subunit inactivated influenza vaccine. Each CDR3 protein is one row after TCRdb ran MiXCR on the RT-PCR reads. The table shows 800,000 to 1,000,000 distinct CDR3 sequences, with 21% occurring only once. Sequences were derived from PBMCs from blood, sampled roughly 5 days after vaccination. The receptors derive from a man in his forties or fifties who received an inactivated influenza vaccine. Both conserved end residues are part of each CDR3. Fields, in order: V gene, clone size, D gene, J gene, CDR3 DNA, CDR3 protein. A D gene is named only where the DNA matches it firmly. A row's size may be missing; if present it is once, few, many or a size class.

V gene: TRBV13
clone size: few
D gene: TRBD1
J gene: TRBJ2-7
CDR3 DNA: TGTGCCAGCAGCTCAGGAGTCGCAGGGGGTAGCTACGAGCAGTACTTC
CDR3 protein: CASSSGVAGGSYEQYF

V gene: TRBV28
clone size: NA
D gene: NA
J gene: TRBJ1-6
CDR3 DNA: TGTGCCAGCAGCGTCCTGAAGACACCCCTCCACTTT
CDR3 protein: CASSVLKTPLHF

V gene: TRBV2
clone size: NA
D gene: TRBD2
J gene: TRBJ2-3
CDR3 DNA: TGTGCCAGCAGTGAGATTAGCGGGGTTAGCACAGATACGCAGTATTTT
CDR3 protein: CASSEISGVSTDTQYF

V gene: TRBV13
clone size: few
D gene: NA
J gene: TRBJ1-1
CDR3 DNA: TGTGCCAGCAGCTTAATCGGGATCACTGAAGCTTTCTTT
CDR3 protein: CASSLIGITEAFF

V gene: TRBV20-1
clone size: many
D gene: NA
J gene: TRBJ1-2
CDR3 DNA: TGCAGTGCTAGTCCACAGGGATGGGGAGGCTATGGCTACACCTTC
CDR3 protein: CSASPQGWGGYGYTF

V gene: TRBV7-3
clone size: few
D gene: NA
J gene: TRBJ2-7
CDR3 DNA: TGTGCCAGCAGCTTAACGCGGTACGAGGAGCAGTACTTC
CDR3 protein: CASSLTRYEEQYF

V gene: TRBV28
clone size: NA
D gene: NA
J gene: TRBJ2-7
CDR3 DNA: TGTGCCAGCAGTTTTAAAAGGGTGGGGTACGAGCAGTACTTC
CDR3 protein: CASSFKRVGYEQYF

V gene: TRBV7-2
clone size: NA
D gene: NA
J gene: TRBJ2-4
CDR3 DNA: TGTGCCAGCAGCTTAGATCACAGAGGGGCCAAAAACATTCAGTACTTC
CDR3 protein: CASSLDHRGAKNIQYF

V gene: TRBV6-5
clone size: few
D gene: NA
J gene: TRBJ1-6
CDR3 DNA: TGTGCCAGCAGTTACTCGAGAGGGGGAGGGAGCTCCTATAATTCACCCCTCCACTTT
CDR3 protein: CASSYSRGGGSSYNSPLHF

V gene: TRBV29-1
clone size: few
D gene: NA
J gene: TRBJ2-7
CDR3 DNA: TGCAGCGTTGGTTTAGGGGCTAACGAGCAGTACTTC
CDR3 protein: CSVGLGANEQYF

V gene: TRBV15
clone size: many
D gene: NA
J gene: TRBJ2-2
CDR3 DNA: TGTGCCACCAGCAGAGATAGAGGAGTACTCGGGGAGCTGTTTTTT
CDR3 protein: CATSRDRGVLGELFF

V gene: TRBV7-8
clone size: NA
D gene: NA
J gene: TRBJ2-7
CDR3 DNA: TGTGCCAGCAGCCTCGGGACTCCGAGCTCCTACGAGCAGTACTTC
CDR3 protein: CASSLGTPSSYEQYF

V gene: TRBV20-1
clone size: many
D gene: NA
J gene: TRBJ2-2
CDR3 DNA: TGCAGTGCTGAGGGGCGGACCGGGGAGCTGTTTTTT
CDR3 protein: CSAEGRTGELFF

V gene: TRBV30
clone size: NA
D gene: NA
J gene: TRBJ2-5
CDR3 DNA: TGTGCCCTGGATGTGATGGGGCGGGAGACCCAGTACTTC
CDR3 protein: CALDVMGRETQYF

V gene: TRBV6-2/TRBV6-3
clone size: NA
D gene: NA
J gene: TRBJ2-7
CDR3 DNA: TGTGCCAGCAGTTACTCGATCGGCTCCTACGAGCAGTACTTC
CDR3 protein: CASSYSIGSYEQYF

V gene: TRBV3-1
clone size: NA
D gene: NA
J gene: TRBJ1-6
CDR3 DNA: TGTGCCAGCAGCCAAGGGATATCACCCCTCCACTTT
CDR3 protein: CASSQGISPLHF

V gene: TRBV12-3/TRBV12-4
clone size: few
D gene: TRBD1
J gene: TRBJ2-3
CDR3 DNA: TGTGCCAGCAGTCCTCCCCCGGGACAGAAGACAGATACGCAGTATTTT
CDR3 protein: CASSPPPGQKTDTQYF

V gene: TRBV6-2/TRBV6-3
clone size: NA
D gene: TRBD2
J gene: TRBJ2-7
CDR3 DNA: TGTGCCAGCAGTTGGACTAGCGGGAGGAACGAGCAGTACTTC
CDR3 protein: CASSWTSGRNEQYF

V gene: TRBV29-1
clone size: NA
D gene: NA
J gene: TRBJ2-1
CDR3 DNA: TGCAGCGTTGAAGAGGTGGGAGGGGGGAGATACAATGAGCAGTTCTTC
CDR3 protein: CSVEEVGGGRYNEQFF

V gene: TRBV7-9
clone size: NA
D gene: TRBD1
J gene: TRBJ2-7
CDR3 DNA: TGTGCCAGCAGCTTACAGGGGACAGGTTCGAGCGAGCAGTACTTC
CDR3 protein: CASSLQGTGSSEQYF

V gene: TRBV4-2
clone size: NA
D gene: NA
J gene: TRBJ2-5
CDR3 DNA: TGTGCCAGCAGCCAAGATCTCGCGGGGGCTGGGGAGACCCAGTACTTC
CDR3 protein: CASSQDLAGAGETQYF

V gene: TRBV18
clone size: few
D gene: NA
J gene: TRBJ2-5
CDR3 DNA: TGTGCCAGCTCACCGGCAGGTTACGAGACCCAGTACTTC
CDR3 protein: CASSPAGYETQYF

V gene: TRBV18
clone size: few
D gene: TRBD1
J gene: TRBJ1-5
CDR3 DNA: TGTGCCAGCTCACCTTTTCCCGGGACAGGGGGCGGAAGCAATCAGCCCCAGCATTTT
CDR3 protein: CASSPFPGTGGGSNQPQHF

V gene: TRBV9
clone size: few
D gene: NA
J gene: TRBJ2-7
CDR3 DNA: TGTGCCAGCAGCGTAGAAGGCGCTGGGGGGGAGCAGTACTTC
CDR3 protein: CASSVEGAGGEQYF

V gene: TRBV5-6
clone size: few
D gene: NA
J gene: TRBJ2-7
CDR3 DNA: TGTGCCAGCAGCTTGCTCTGGGGGCAGGAGCAGTACTTC
CDR3 protein: CASSLLWGQEQYF

V gene: TRBV7-9
clone size: NA
D gene: NA
J gene: TRBJ2-2
CDR3 DNA: TGTGCCAGCAGCGAGTCCGGGACGGCGAACACCGGGGAGCTGTTTTTT
CDR3 protein: CASSESGTANTGELFF

V gene: TRBV11-2
clone size: NA
D gene: NA
J gene: TRBJ2-7
CDR3 DNA: TGTGCCAGCAGCTATCCACGGCTTGGATCCTACGAGCAGTACTTC
CDR3 protein: CASSYPRLGSYEQYF

V gene: TRBV20-1
clone size: many
D gene: TRBD2
J gene: TRBJ2-1
CDR3 DNA: TGCAGTGCTAAGACGGGGCTAGCGGGAGGTCGGTCCGCCTACAATGAGCAGTTCTTC
CDR3 protein: CSAKTGLAGGRSAYNEQFF

V gene: TRBV7-9
clone size: NA
D gene: NA
J gene: TRBJ1-6
CDR3 DNA: TGTGCCAGCAGCTTGGCCCGGGGCTCCGATAATTCACCCCTCCACTTT
CDR3 protein: CASSLARGSDNSPLHF

V gene: TRBV5-1
clone size: NA
D gene: NA
J gene: TRBJ2-1
CDR3 DNA: TGCGCCAGCAGCGGCGACAAGTTGCAGTTCTTC
CDR3 protein: CASSGDKLQFF

V gene: TRBV4-3
clone size: NA
D gene: NA
J gene: TRBJ2-4
CDR3 DNA: TGCGCCAGCAGCCAAGGATTCCAAAACATTCAGTACTTC
CDR3 protein: CASSQGFQNIQYF

V gene: TRBV3-1
clone size: once
D gene: NA
J gene: TRBJ2-1
CDR3 DNA: TGTGCCAGCAGCCAAGTCGGGGGCGGGAGCGGCGGTGAGCAGTTCTTC
CDR3 protein: CASSQVGGGSGGEQFF

V gene: TRBV3-1
clone size: few
D gene: NA
J gene: TRBJ1-2
CDR3 DNA: TGTGCCAGCAGCCAAGAGTTGCGCGACTATGGCTACACCTTC
CDR3 protein: CASSQELRDYGYTF

V gene: TRBV14
clone size: NA
D gene: TRBD2
J gene: TRBJ2-1
CDR3 DNA: TGTGCCAGCAGCCAAGGGGGACTAGCGGGACGCAATGAGCAGTTCTTC
CDR3 protein: CASSQGGLAGRNEQFF

V gene: TRBV6-5
clone size: NA
D gene: NA
J gene: TRBJ2-5
CDR3 DNA: TGTGCCAGCAGTTACTCTGGACTATCGGGAGAGACCCAGTACTTC
CDR3 protein: CASSYSGLSGETQYF

V gene: TRBV29-1
clone size: NA
D gene: TRBD1
J gene: TRBJ2-7
CDR3 DNA: TGCAGCGTTGGACAGGGGGAGGGCGAGCAGTACTTC
CDR3 protein: CSVGQGEGEQYF

V gene: TRBV12-3/TRBV12-4
clone size: NA
D gene: TRBD1
J gene: TRBJ1-6
CDR3 DNA: TGTGCCAGCAGCCCCCGGGACAGGGCGCAGGGCTCACCCCTCCACTTT
CDR3 protein: CASSPRDRAQGSPLHF

V gene: TRBV10-3
clone size: NA
D gene: NA
J gene: TRBJ2-1
CDR3 DNA: TGTGCCATCAGTGTAGGCTCCTACAATGAGCAGTTCTTC
CDR3 protein: CAISVGSYNEQFF

V gene: TRBV13
clone size: many
D gene: TRBD1
J gene: TRBJ2-4
CDR3 DNA: TGTGCCAGCAGCAAACTCGGGACAGGGGTGAACATTCAGTACTTC
CDR3 protein: CASSKLGTGVNIQYF

V gene: TRBV6-2/TRBV6-3
clone size: NA
D gene: TRBD2
J gene: TRBJ2-5
CDR3 DNA: TGTGCCAGCAGTAGTTGGACTAGCGGGAGAAGTGAGACCCAGTACTTC
CDR3 protein: CASSSWTSGRSETQYF

V gene: TRBV28
clone size: few
D gene: TRBD2
J gene: TRBJ2-1
CDR3 DNA: TGTGCCAGCAGTACCCGGACTAGCGGTACCAATGAGCAGTTCTTC
CDR3 protein: CASSTRTSGTNEQFF

V gene: TRBV5-1
clone size: NA
D gene: NA
J gene: TRBJ2-3
CDR3 DNA: TGCGCCAGCAGCTTGGGCACAGGGTTCACAGATACGCAGTATTTT
CDR3 protein: CASSLGTGFTDTQYF

V gene: TRBV4-1
clone size: NA
D gene: NA
J gene: TRBJ1-1
CDR3 DNA: TGCGCAAGCTCAGCGCAGGGAAACATGAACACTGAAGCTTTCTTT
CDR3 protein: CASSAQGNMNTEAFF

V gene: TRBV3-1
clone size: few
D gene: NA
J gene: TRBJ2-6
CDR3 DNA: TGTGCCAGCAGCCCTTACTCTGGGGCCAACGTCCTGACTTTC
CDR3 protein: CASSPYSGANVLTF

V gene: TRBV10-3
clone size: few
D gene: NA
J gene: TRBJ1-1
CDR3 DNA: TGTGCCACCCTAGGAGGGTTGAACACTGAAGCTTTCTTT
CDR3 protein: CATLGGLNTEAFF

V gene: TRBV20-1
clone size: NA
D gene: NA
J gene: TRBJ2-1
CDR3 DNA: TGCAGTGCCTTGGAGAGGGCGGGGGCCGGATACAATGAGCAGTTCTTC
CDR3 protein: CSALERAGAGYNEQFF

V gene: TRBV19
clone size: NA
D gene: NA
J gene: TRBJ2-7
CDR3 DNA: TGTGCCAGTAGTTCAACGGGACACTACTACGAGCAGTACTTC
CDR3 protein: CASSSTGHYYEQYF

V gene: TRBV7-6
clone size: once
D gene: TRBD2
J gene: TRBJ2-7
CDR3 DNA: TGTGCCAGCAGCTCCGGTCGGGGGATTATTGGAGCGGGAGACTACGAGCAGTACTTC
CDR3 protein: CASSSGRGIIGAGDYEQYF

V gene: TRBV20-1
clone size: few
D gene: NA
J gene: TRBJ1-2
CDR3 DNA: TGCAGTGCTAGGGGCGGGACACCCGATGGGGACTATGGCTACACCTTC
CDR3 protein: CSARGGTPDGDYGYTF

V gene: TRBV12-3/TRBV12-4
clone size: NA
D gene: NA
J gene: TRBJ2-3
CDR3 DNA: TGTGCCAGCAGTTGGAATAGGGACACAGATACGCAGTATTTT
CDR3 protein: CASSWNRDTDTQYF

V gene: TRBV15
clone size: NA
D gene: TRBD2
J gene: TRBJ2-1
CDR3 DNA: TGTGCCACCAGCAGAGATACGGGACTAGCGGGGGTCTACAATGAGCAGTTCTTC
CDR3 protein: CATSRDTGLAGVYNEQFF

V gene: TRBV29-1
clone size: NA
D gene: TRBD1
J gene: TRBJ2-5
CDR3 DNA: TGCAGCGTTGAAGCTAAGACAGGGGGGAAGACCCAGTACTTC
CDR3 protein: CSVEAKTGGKTQYF

V gene: TRBV7-2
clone size: few
D gene: TRBD2
J gene: TRBJ2-7
CDR3 DNA: TGTGCCAGCAGCCCGGGACTAGCAGCCTACGAGCAGTACTTC
CDR3 protein: CASSPGLAAYEQYF